Shown below are 30 T cell receptor beta chains from a single sample sequenced in a study of blood T cell repertoires in COVID-19. Here immunoSEQ multiplex PCR was the method, and the copy in TCRdb shows in-frame clones only, minus some. The sample yields roughly 110,000 clones, more than 70% seen once. The material sequenced was peripheral blood. The receptors were gathered from a man aged 35-49 years with active or convalescent COVID-19.

This chain connects TRBV2 to TRBJ1-2; the match to TRBD1 covers 8 bases. Trimming at V came to 6 bases and at J to 8 bases, leaving 11 bases not matched to a gene. Per the germline V gene, CDR1 is SNHLY and CDR2 is FYNNEI. The CDR3 contains 14 residues. The CDR3 reads CASRMAGGSGGYTF. In nucleotides, the CDR3 is TGTGCCAGCAGAATGGCAGGGGGCTCGGGAGGCTACACCTTC.

The V call is TRBV28, the J call TRBJ2-4; 9 bases align to TRBD1. Germline trimming cut 7 bases from V and 7 bases from J; bases unmatched to any gene: 8. This CDR3 has 14 residues. Germline CDR1 and CDR2: MDHEN and SYDVKM. CDR3 protein: CASTLSGTGNIQYF. The DNA for the CDR3 is TGTGCCAGCACTCTTTCCGGGACAGGGAACATTCAGTACTTC.

The chain couples TRBV19 to TRBJ1-5; D unclear. The germline V gene encodes CDR1 LNHDA and CDR2 SQIVND (reference sequence). The CDR3 is 14 amino acids. The V gene lost 11 bases and the J gene lost 0 bases, with 14 bases spanning the gap. CDR3 loop: CAGGPPYSNQPQHF. CDR3 coding DNA: TGTGCCGGAGGACCTCCGTATAGCAATCAGCCCCAGCATTTT. The full variable domain, its missing parts supplied by reference TRBV19 and TRBJ1-5, is DGGITQSPKYLFRKEGQNVTLSCEQNLNHDAMYWYRQDPGQGLRLIYYSQIVNDFQKGDIAEGYSVSREKKESFPLTVTSAQKNPTAFYLCAGGPPYSNQPQHFGDGTRLSIL.

The chain combines TRBV7-9 with TRBJ2-7, with a tentative D call TRBD2 (5 bases). The CDR3 runs 13 residues. The V end lost 5 bases, the J end lost 4 bases, and 12 bases lay between the germline ends. The germline CDR1 and CDR2 sequences are SEHNR and FQNEAQ (reference sequence). CDR3 loop: CASSARRRYEQYF. CDR3 in DNA: TGTGCCAGCAGCGCTCGGCGGAGGTACGAGCAGTACTTC.

The chain recombines TRBV3-1 (or the pseudogene TRBV3-2) with TRBJ1-4; D is unclear. CDR1 is LGHDT and CDR2 is YNNKEL in the germline V gene (reference sequence). The CDR3 is 15 residues long. V was trimmed by 1 base and J by 5 bases, leaving 11 bases between them. CDR3 in amino acids: CASSQGGVVNEKLFF. The CDR3 DNA sequence: TGTGCCAGCAGCCAAGGCGGGGTTGTCAATGAAAAACTGTTTTTT.

The genes are TRBV28 and TRBJ1-2; TRBD1 aligns across 7 bases. The CDR3 has 13 amino acids. V trimming: 5 bases; J trimming: 8 bases; junction bases outside the gene matches: 8. Looked up from germline, CDR1 is MDHEN and CDR2 is SYDVKM. CDR3 protein: CASSLPDRAGYTF. The CDR3 coding sequence is TGTGCCAGCAGTCTACCCGACAGGGCCGGCTACACCTTC.

A single count supports this clone. J is TRBJ1-4 and V is TRBV7-9; no clear D gene. Trimming removed 1 base from V and 5 bases from J, with 5 bases in between. The CDR3 covers 13 residues. The germline V gene encodes CDR1 SEHNR and CDR2 FQNEAQ (reference sequence). In DNA, the CDR3 is TGTGCCAGCAGCTTAGTTCCGAATGAAAAACTGTTTTTT. This gives the protein CASSLVPNEKLFF.

V and J are TRBV7-9 and TRBJ2-5, with D perhaps matching TRBD2 (5 bases). The germline V gene has CDR1 SEHNR and CDR2 FQNEAQ (reference sequence). This CDR3 comprises 15 residues. The germline V and J ends were trimmed by 5 bases and 5 bases, with 18 bases remaining between them. This chain's CDR3 is CASSPLSGSGETQYF. As DNA, the CDR3 is TGTGCCAGCAGCCCCTTGTCGGGGAGTGGGGAGACCCAGTACTTC.

The gene calls are TRBV18 and TRBJ1-2, with D possibly matching TRBD1 (6 bases). Germline CDR1 KGHSH, CDR2 LQKENI. The CDR3 contains 12 residues. Trimming shortened V by 8 bases and J by 4 bases, and 11 bases separated the two germline ends. The CDR3 spells CASRTATYGYTF. CDR3 bases: TGTGCCAGCAGGACAGCGACCTATGGCTACACCTTC.

The V and J genes are TRBV6-5 and TRBJ2-1; 10 positions match TRBD2. J lost 7 bases, V lost 3 bases, and 9 bases had no gene match. Germline V gene lookup returns CDR1 MNHEY and CDR2 SVGAGI. This CDR3 comprises 16 residues. The CDR3 DNA reads TGTGCCAGCAGTTATACCATAGCGGGAGGCACGAATGAGCAGTTCTTC. Translated: CASSYTIAGGTNEQFF.

This sequence joins TRBV7-2 and TRBJ1-1, with D uncertain. Germline CDR1 reads SGHTA; CDR2 reads FQGNSA. Trimming took off 5 bases at V and 3 bases at J, with 10 bases between the two ends. The CDR3 is 13 amino acids. CDR3 protein: CASSRARYTEAFF. The DNA of the CDR3 is TGTGCCAGCAGCCGCGCGCGGTACACTGAAGCTTTCTTT.

The V and J genes are TRBV10-2 and TRBJ1-1; D ambiguous. This CDR3 has 14 residues. Trimming left V 3 bases short and J 2 bases short, with 10 bases between. Per germline, CDR1 WSHSY and CDR2 SAAADI. The CDR3 nucleotides read TGCGCCAGCAGTGATACAGCCTTAAACACTGAAGCTTTCTTT. Translated, it gives CASSDTALNTEAFF.

This chain links TRBV6-5 with TRBJ2-3; D is possibly TRBD2 (7 bases). Germline CDR1 MNHEY, CDR2 SVGAGI. Trimming cost V 6 bases and J 2 bases, with 12 bases left between them. There are 14 residues in the CDR3. CDR3 DNA sequence: TGTGCCAGCAGACTAGGGGGGGACACAGATACGCAGTATTTT. Translation: CASRLGGDTDTQYF.

The chain uses TRBV10-3 and TRBJ2-7; 8 bases are a match to TRBD2. J lost 3 bases, V lost 5 bases, and 0 bases had no gene match. Germline-derived CDR1 and CDR2 are ENHRY and SYGVKD. This CDR3 comprises 12 residues. As DNA, the CDR3 is TGTGCCATCAGTAGCGGGAGCTACGAGCAGTACTTC. Amino acids: CAISSGSYEQYF.

This clone appeared a single time. This sequence joins TRBV5-1 and TRBJ2-2, with D perhaps matching TRBD1 (6 bases). Trimming removed 1 base from V and 6 bases from J, with 10 bases in between. This CDR3 spans 14 amino acids. Germline CDR1 and CDR2: SGHRS and YFSETQ. CDR3 in amino acids: CASSLKQGAGELFF. The CDR3 nucleotides are TGCGCCAGCAGCTTGAAACAGGGCGCCGGGGAGCTGTTTTTT. Using reference TRBV5-1 and TRBJ2-2 for the parts outside the CDR3, the full variable domain is KAGVTQTPRYLIKTRGQQVTLSCSPISGHRSVSWYQQTPGQGLQFLFEYFSETQRNKGNFPGRFSGRQFSNSRSEMNVSTLELGDSALYLCASSLKQGAGELFFGEGSRLTVL.

This chain uses TRBV11-2 with TRBJ1-1; the D is unclear. CDR1 SGHAT and CDR2 FQNNGV come from the germline V gene. The CDR3 is 18 amino acids. Trimming cost V 2 bases and J 5 bases, with 24 bases left between them. This CDR3 is CASSLNREEGRQETEAFF. The CDR3, as DNA: TGTGCCAGCAGCTTAAACCGTGAAGAGGGTCGGCAAGAAACTGAAGCTTTCTTT.

The J gene is TRBJ2-7, the V gene TRBV9; tentative D call: TRBD2 (6 bases). This CDR3 is 14 amino acids long. The ends were cut back, 3 bases at V and 5 bases at J, with 15 bases in the middle. CDR1 is SGDLS, CDR2 YYNGEE, per germline. The chain's CDR3 is CASSAGAGWDEQYF. The CDR3 nucleotides are TGTGCCAGCAGCGCCGGGGCGGGGTGGGACGAGCAGTACTTC.

The chain is built from TRBV27 and TRBJ2-1; 11 positions agree with TRBD2. The CDR3 is 17 residues long. V dropped 5 bases and J dropped 6; count of bases not matched to a gene: 12. Germline CDR1 reads MNHEY; CDR2 reads SMNVEV (reference sequence). The CDR3 nucleotides read TGTGCCAGCAGTCCGCGTGGTACTAGCGGGAGACTCAATGAGCAGTTCTTC. It translates to CASSPRGTSGRLNEQFF.

This sequence joins TRBV5-4 and TRBJ1-2; D is possibly TRBD1 (5 bases). Trimming removed 1 base from V and 6 bases from J, with 13 bases in between. Germline V gene sequence: CDR1 SGHNT, CDR2 YYREEE (reference sequence). The CDR3 has 14 amino acids. The DNA of the CDR3 is TGTGCCAGCAGCTTGCTGCCAGGGTTGGATGGCTACACCTTC. It is translated as CASSLLPGLDGYTF.

The DNA for the CDR3 is TGTGCCAGCAGCTCATCTCCGACAGGAACTACAACCGGGACCCAGTACTTC. The encoded protein is CASSSSPTGTTTGTQYF. This chain links TRBV5-4 with TRBJ2-5, with D possibly TRBD1 on 6 matching bases. CDR1 SGHNT and CDR2 YYREEE come from the germline V gene (reference sequence). Deletions cut 3 bases from V and 7 bases from J, with 25 bases between. The CDR3 extends over 17 amino acids.

The rearrangement joins TRBV28 to TRBJ2-5, with a tentative D call TRBD2 (5 bases). Trimming pared 1 base from V and 5 bases from J, leaving 11 bases between. Germline loops: CDR1 MDHEN, CDR2 SYDVKM. CDR3 length: 14 residues. CDR3 in amino acids: CASSLLSRGETQYF. For the CDR3, the DNA is TGTGCCAGCAGTTTATTAAGCAGAGGGGAGACCCAGTACTTC.

As regards this clone: This sample also contains other DNA sequences that code for the same CDR3. The chain has TRBV7-2 and TRBJ2-7; the D is unclear. This CDR3 contains 12 residues. Trimming stripped 5 bases from V and 1 base from J, with 6 bases between. Germline V gene lookup returns CDR1 SGHTA and CDR2 FQGNSA. CDR3 region: CASSPLSYEQYF. The CDR3 region has the DNA TGTGCCAGCAGCCCACTGTCCTACGAGCAGTACTTC. The variable domain in full, completed from reference TRBV7-2 and TRBJ2-7, reads GAGVSQSPSNKVTEKGKDVELRCDPISGHTALYWYRQSLGQGLEFLIYFQGNSAPDKSGLPSDRFSAERTGGSVSTLTIQRTQQEDSAVYLCASSPLSYEQYFGPGTRLTVT.

The V and J genes are TRBV30 and TRBJ1-1, with 8 bases that match TRBD1. Germline V gene lookup returns CDR1 GTSNPN and CDR2 SVGIG (reference sequence). This CDR3 spans 14 amino acids. V lost 3 bases and J lost 2; bases outside the gene matches: 5. CDR3 nucleotide sequence: TGTGCCTGGAGCGGACAGGGCGCAAACACTGAAGCTTTCTTT. Translating it yields CAWSGQGANTEAFF.

For the CDR3, the DNA is TGTGCCAGCTCACCCCCTGGACAGGGGGCAGGTAGCAATCAGCCCCAGCATTTT. Its translation: CASSPPGQGAGSNQPQHF. The chain recombines TRBV18 with TRBJ1-5, with 11 bases lining up with TRBD1. With V trimmed by 3 bases and J by 0 bases, 7 bases remained unmatched. The germline CDR1 and CDR2 sequences are KGHSH and LQKENI. The CDR3 has 18 residues.

The chain employs TRBV27 and TRBJ1-5; D might be TRBD1 (6 bases). Trimming shortened V by 4 bases and J by 0 bases, and 19 bases separated the two germline ends. Germline values: CDR1 MNHEY, CDR2 SMNVEV (reference sequence). This CDR3 is 18 amino acids long. Here the CDR3 DNA reads TGTGCCAGCAGTTCCAGGCAGGGGCCTTTCCTTAGCAATCAGCCCCAGCATTTT. Translation gives CASSSRQGPFLSNQPQHF.

The chain uses TRBV7-2 and TRBJ2-1; 12 nucleotides align to TRBD2. The CDR3 runs 14 residues. Germline V gene lookup returns CDR1 SGHTA and CDR2 FQGNSA. V dropped 0 bases and J dropped 14; count of bases not matched to a gene: 5. CDR3 sequence reads: CASSLAASGREEFF. Written as DNA, the CDR3 is TGTGCCAGCAGCTTAGCGGCTAGCGGGAGGGAGGAGTTCTTC.

This chain links TRBV5-1 with TRBJ1-1; D might be TRBD1 (5 bases). V was trimmed by 4 bases and J by 0 bases, leaving 19 bases between them. This CDR3 comprises 17 residues. The V gene's germline CDR1 is SGHRS and CDR2 YFSETQ. The CDR3 loop is CASSPSPGGFLNTEAFF. For the CDR3, the DNA is TGCGCCAGCAGCCCGAGCCCGGGGGGGTTCTTGAACACTGAAGCTTTCTTT.

The rearrangement uses TRBV18 and TRBJ2-4; tentative D call: TRBD2 (6 bases). The CDR3 totals 16 residues. Germline CDR1 and CDR2: KGHSH and LQKENI. Between the trimmed V and J ends, which lost 6 bases and 1 base, there was a span of 16 bases. The CDR3 DNA sequence: TGTGCCAGCTCGGAGGAGGGGTCGTGGGCCAAAAACATTCAGTACTTC. Translated, it gives CASSEEGSWAKNIQYF.

The gene calls are TRBV25-1 and TRBJ2-3; 11 nucleotides line up with TRBD2. The CDR3 runs to 15 residues. Germline CDR1 and CDR2: MGHDK and SYGVNS. Trimming at V came to 6 bases and at J to 2 bases, leaving 4 bases not matched to a gene. CDR3 region: CASSSTSGATDTQYF. Here the CDR3 DNA reads TGTGCCAGCAGCTCGACTAGCGGGGCCACAGATACGCAGTATTTT.

The chain has TRBV4-1 and TRBJ2-1, with 14 bases aligning to TRBD2. Germline V gene data show CDR1 as MGHRA and CDR2 as YSYEKL. V shed 6 bases, J shed 6 bases, and the junction held 4 bases outside the gene matches. The CDR3 sequence is 15 residues long. CDR3: CASRGLAGVANEQFF. For the CDR3, the DNA is TGCGCCAGCAGGGGACTAGCGGGAGTTGCCAATGAGCAGTTCTTC.